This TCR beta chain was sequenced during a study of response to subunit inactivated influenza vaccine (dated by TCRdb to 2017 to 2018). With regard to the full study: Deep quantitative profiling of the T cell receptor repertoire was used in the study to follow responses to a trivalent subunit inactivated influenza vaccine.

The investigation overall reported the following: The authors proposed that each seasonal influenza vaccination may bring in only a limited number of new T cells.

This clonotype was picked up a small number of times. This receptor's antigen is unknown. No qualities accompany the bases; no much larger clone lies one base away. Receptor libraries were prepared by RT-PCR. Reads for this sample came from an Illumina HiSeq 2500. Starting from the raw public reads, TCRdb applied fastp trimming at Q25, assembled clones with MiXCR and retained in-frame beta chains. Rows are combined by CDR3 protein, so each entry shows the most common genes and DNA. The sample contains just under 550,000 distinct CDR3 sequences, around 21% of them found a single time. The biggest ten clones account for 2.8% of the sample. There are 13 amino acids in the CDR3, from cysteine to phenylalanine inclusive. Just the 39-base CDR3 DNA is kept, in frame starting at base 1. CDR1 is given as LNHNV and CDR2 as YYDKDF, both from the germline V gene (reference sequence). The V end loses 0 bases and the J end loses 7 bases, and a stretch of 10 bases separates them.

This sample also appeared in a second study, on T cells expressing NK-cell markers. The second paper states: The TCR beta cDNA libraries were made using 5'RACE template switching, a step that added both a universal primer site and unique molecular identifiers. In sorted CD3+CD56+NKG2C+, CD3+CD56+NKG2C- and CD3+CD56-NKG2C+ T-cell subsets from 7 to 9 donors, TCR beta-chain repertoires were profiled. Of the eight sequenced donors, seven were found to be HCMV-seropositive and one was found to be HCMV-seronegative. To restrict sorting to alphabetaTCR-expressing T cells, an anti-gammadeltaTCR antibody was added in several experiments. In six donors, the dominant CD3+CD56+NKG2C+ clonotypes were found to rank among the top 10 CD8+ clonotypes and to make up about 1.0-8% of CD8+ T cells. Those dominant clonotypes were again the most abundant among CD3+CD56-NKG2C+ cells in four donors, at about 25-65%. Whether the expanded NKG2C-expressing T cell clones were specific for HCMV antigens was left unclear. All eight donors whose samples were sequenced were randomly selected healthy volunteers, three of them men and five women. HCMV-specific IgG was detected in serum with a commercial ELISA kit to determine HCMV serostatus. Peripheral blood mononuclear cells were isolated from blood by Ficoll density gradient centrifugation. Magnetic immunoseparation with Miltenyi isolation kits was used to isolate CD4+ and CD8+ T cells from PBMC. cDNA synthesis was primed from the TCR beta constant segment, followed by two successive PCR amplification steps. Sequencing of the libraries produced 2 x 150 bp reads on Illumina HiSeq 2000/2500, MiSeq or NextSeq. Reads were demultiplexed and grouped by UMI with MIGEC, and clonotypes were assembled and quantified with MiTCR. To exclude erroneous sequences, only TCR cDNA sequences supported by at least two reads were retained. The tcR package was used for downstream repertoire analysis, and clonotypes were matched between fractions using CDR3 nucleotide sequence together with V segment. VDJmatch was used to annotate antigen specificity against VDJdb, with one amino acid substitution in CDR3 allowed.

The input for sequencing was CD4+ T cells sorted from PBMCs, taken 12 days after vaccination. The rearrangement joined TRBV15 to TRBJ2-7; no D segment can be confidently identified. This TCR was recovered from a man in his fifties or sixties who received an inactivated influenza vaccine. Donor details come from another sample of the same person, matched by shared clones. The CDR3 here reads CATSRDRRVEQYF. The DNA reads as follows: TGTGCCACCAGCAGAGATCGGAGAGTAGAGCAGTACTTC.